This T cell receptor (beta chain) is drawn from a study of T cells after yellow fever vaccination. Study context: Cell sorting separated EM, EMRA, CM and Tscm memory subsets by CD3, CD45RA, CCR7 and CD95. Points from the study as a whole: Weaker, the secondary response had a peak occurring faster, on day 5 versus 15.

It was through 5'RACE template switching that TCR cDNA was made, with a universal primer site and UMIs added. MiXCR, applied by TCRdb to the 5' RACE reads, yields one record per CDR3 protein. The sample contains 45,000 to 75,000 distinct CDR3 sequences, around 6.1% of which appear only once. This clonotype was counted many times. This TCR derives from a man younger than 30 who received the YFV17D yellow fever vaccine. The sample here was PBMCs, either bulk or a sorted T-cell subset (CD4+, CD8+, memory, or dextramer-sorted; not recorded which), taken on the day of the yellow fever booster vaccination.

DNA for the CDR3: TGCAGTGCTAGGGTAGGGAGCTCTGGGGCCAACGTCCTGACTTTC. Its translation is CSARVGSSGANVLTF. The V and J genes are TRBV20-1 and TRBJ2-6; tentatively, D is TRBD2 (5 bases). Per germline, CDR1 DFQATT and CDR2 SNEGSKA (reference sequence). The CDR3 contains 15 residues. V lost 3 bases and J 0 bases, leaving 9 bases between the germline ends.